Following are 14 T cell receptor beta chains from one sample sequenced in a study of blood T cell repertoires in COVID-19. Profiled with immunoSEQ multiplex PCR; TCRdb holds only in-frame clones, not every one. In the table there are about 260,000 clones, 85% to 90% of which are singletons. Sequencing input: peripheral blood. All receptors derive from a woman between 40 and 55 years old with acute or convalescent COVID-19.

V usage is TRBV10-2 and J usage is TRBJ2-7; 8 nucleotides match TRBD2. Germline loops: CDR1 WSHSY, CDR2 SAAADI. V was clipped by 6 bases and J by 6 bases; unmatched bases: 10. This CDR3 has 14 amino acids. DNA of the CDR3: TGCGCCAGCAGCCCGATCGGGGGGGCGGCCGAGCAGTACGTC. Amino acid sequence: CASSPIGGAAEQYV.

This chain links TRBV19 with TRBJ1-5; D remains ambiguous. The CDR3 covers 15 residues. The V end lost 6 bases, the J end lost 0 bases, and 12 bases lay between the germline ends. Germline loops: CDR1 LNHDA, CDR2 SQIVND (reference sequence). CDR3 bases: TGTGCCAGTAGAGTTGGCAGATATAGCAATCAGCCCCAGCATTTT. This codes for CASRVGRYSNQPQHF.

Here the CDR3 reads CASSQVASLDGDTQYF. The CDR3 DNA follows: TGTGCCAGCAGCCAAGTAGCGAGCTTGGATGGAGATACGCAGTATTTT. The J gene is TRBJ2-3, the V gene TRBV4-2; possibly TRBD2 for D (5 bases). Trimming took 1 base from V and 5 from J, leaving 16 bases between them. Germline V gene data show CDR1 as LGHNA and CDR2 as YNFKEQ. This CDR3 comprises 16 residues.

The chain couples TRBV6-1 to TRBJ1-1, with D perhaps TRBD1 (5 bases). The CDR3 has 16 amino acids. V was clipped by 4 bases and J by 1 base, with 16 bases between them. Germline V gene lookup returns CDR1 MNHNS and CDR2 SASEGT. CDR3 nucleotide sequence: TGTGCCAGCAGTGTTAATGGGGCCAGGCGGAACACTGAAGCTTTCTTT. It codes for CASSVNGARRNTEAFF.

In its sample, this clone was seen once. The rearrangement links TRBV2 to TRBJ1-4, with 7 bases identical to TRBD1. The CDR3 is made up of 15 amino acids. Germline V gene data show CDR1 as SNHLY and CDR2 as FYNNEI. The V and J ends lost 1 base and 8 bases, in that order; junction bases with no gene match: 7. The CDR3 region is CASSEEGGLSEKLFF. The CDR3 DNA reads TGTGCCAGCAGTGAAGAAGGGGGCCTATCCGAAAAACTGTTTTTT.

V and J are TRBV3-1 (or the pseudogene TRBV3-2) and TRBJ1-2; no reliable D call. The CDR3 is 13 residues long. Germline loops: CDR1 LGHDT, CDR2 YNNKEL (reference sequence). Trimming took 2 bases from V and 3 from J, leaving 7 bases between them. The CDR3 DNA sequence: TGTGCCAGCAGCCAATTCGGAGACTATGGCTACACCTTC. Encoded protein: CASSQFGDYGYTF.

V is TRBV29-1 and J is TRBJ1-1; D gene uncertain. CDR3 size: 13 residues. Germline-derived CDR1 and CDR2 are SQVTM and ANQGSEA. Trimming stripped 1 base from V and 1 base from J, with 7 bases between. The CDR3 spells CSVEVRGNTEAFF. The CDR3 region has the DNA TGCAGCGTTGAAGTACGGGGGAACACTGAAGCTTTCTTT.

J is TRBJ1-2 and V is TRBV6-5, with D possibly being TRBD1 (6 bases). Germline loops: CDR1 MNHEY, CDR2 SVGAGI. The V end lost 5 bases, the J end lost 1 base, and 14 bases lay between the germline ends. The CDR3 consists of 15 residues. CDR3 DNA: TGTGCCAGCAGTCCTCAGGGGCCCCTTAACTATGGCTACACCTTC. This gives the protein CASSPQGPLNYGYTF.

The V call is TRBV11-2, the J call TRBJ1-5, with D perhaps TRBD1 (6 bases). The germline gives CDR1 SGHAT, CDR2 FQNNGV. The CDR3 extends over 15 amino acids. With 5 bases removed from V and 4 bases from J, the gap between germline ends came to 15 bases. The CDR3 loop is CASSGAQGSNQPQHF. The CDR3 bases are TGTGCCAGCAGCGGCGCACAGGGTTCTAATCAGCCCCAGCATTTT.

The J gene is TRBJ2-5, the V gene TRBV19; TRBD1 aligns across 7 bases. After removal of 8 bases from V and 4 bases from J, the junction contained 7 bases not matched to a gene. The CDR3 loop spans 13 amino acids. Looked up from germline, CDR1 is LNHDA and CDR2 is SQIVND (reference sequence). DNA for the CDR3: TGTGCCAGTCCAGACAGGGTAGGAGAGACCCAGTACTTC. It translates to CASPDRVGETQYF. Full variable domain (remainder filled in from reference TRBV19 and TRBJ2-5): DGGITQSPKYLFRKEGQNVTLSCEQNLNHDAMYWYRQDPGQGLRLIYYSQIVNDFQKGDIAEGYSVSREKKESFPLTVTSAQKNPTAFYLCASPDRVGETQYFGPGTRLLVL.

V usage is TRBV7-9 and J usage is TRBJ2-5, with 12 bases aligning to TRBD2. V trimming: 5 bases; J trimming: 4 bases; junction bases outside the gene matches: 2. This CDR3 contains 14 residues. Germline lookup yields CDR1 SEHNR and CDR2 FQNEAQ (reference sequence). Written as DNA, the CDR3 is TGTGCCAGCAGCCCGGGACTAGCGGGAGAGACCCAGTACTTC. Its translation is CASSPGLAGETQYF.

This chain uses TRBV4-2 with TRBJ2-4; TRBD2 matches at 8 bases. The CDR3 runs to 15 residues. J lost 4 bases, V lost 3 bases, and 5 bases had no gene match. Germline CDR1 LGHNA, CDR2 YNFKEQ. Written as DNA, the CDR3 is TGTGCCAGCAGCCACGGGGGGGCCGGGAAAAACATTCAGTACTTC. Translating it yields CASSHGGAGKNIQYF.

The rearrangement links TRBV4-1 to TRBJ1-2, with 8 positions matching TRBD1. There are 14 residues in the CDR3. Germline CDR1 MGHRA, CDR2 YSYEKL. Germline trimming cut 0 bases from V and 6 bases from J; bases unmatched to any gene: 3. The chain's CDR3 is CASSQEAGGDGYTF. For the CDR3, the DNA is TGCGCCAGCAGCCAAGAGGCAGGGGGCGATGGCTACACCTTC.

This clone was detected only a few times. The V and J genes are TRBV5-4 and TRBJ2-3; no clear D gene. CDR3 length: 14 amino acids. Germline assignment: CDR1 SGHNT and CDR2 YYREEE (reference sequence). The V end was cut by 6 bases, the J end by 0 bases, with 11 bases between. CDR3 in amino acids: CASTSRSSTDTQYF. CDR3 DNA: TGTGCCAGCACCTCTCGGTCTAGCACAGATACGCAGTATTTT.